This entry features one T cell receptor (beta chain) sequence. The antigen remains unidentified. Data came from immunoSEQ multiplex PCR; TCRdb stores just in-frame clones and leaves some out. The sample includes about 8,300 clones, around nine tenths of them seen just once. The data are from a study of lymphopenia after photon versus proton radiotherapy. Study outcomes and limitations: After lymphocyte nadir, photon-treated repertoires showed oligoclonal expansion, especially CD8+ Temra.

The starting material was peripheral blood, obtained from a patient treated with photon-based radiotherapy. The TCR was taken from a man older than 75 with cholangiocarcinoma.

CDR3 sequence: CASSRQGDTEAFF. The CDR3 region has the DNA TGTGCCAGTAGTCGACAGGGAGACACTGAAGCTTTCTTT. J is TRBJ1-1 and V is TRBV19; 7 nucleotides agree with TRBD1. Germline values: CDR1 LNHDA, CDR2 SQIVND (reference sequence). The ends lost 5 bases at V and 3 bases at J; junction bases unmatched: 3. This CDR3 has 13 amino acids. Complete variable domain (other parts from reference TRBV19 and TRBJ1-1): DGGITQSPKYLFRKEGQNVTLSCEQNLNHDAMYWYRQDPGQGLRLIYYSQIVNDFQKGDIAEGYSVSREKKESFPLTVTSAQKNPTAFYLCASSRQGDTEAFFGQGTRLTVV.